Shown below are 5 T cell receptor beta chains from a single sample sequenced in a study of OX40 agonist ivuxolimab in advanced cancers. Sequencing used immunoSEQ multiplex PCR; TCRdb keeps in-frame clones, though not all of them. The table lists over 70,000 clones, roughly 88% of them singletons. The material sequenced was CD4+ or CD8+ T cells sorted from blood, taken in a trial of the OX40 agonist ivuxolimab. These receptors all stem from an adult with an advanced solid tumor such as melanoma, head and neck, liver or kidney cancer.

This rearrangement joins TRBV19 to TRBJ2-6, with 8 nucleotides matching TRBD1. This CDR3 contains 17 residues. Germline loops: CDR1 LNHDA, CDR2 SQIVND (reference sequence). V gave up 4 bases and J gave up 0 bases; unmatched junction bases: 5. The CDR3 DNA reads as TGTGCCAGTAGTAGGGACAGGATGCGCTCTGGGGCCAACGTCCTGACTTTC. Protein: CASSRDRMRSGANVLTF.

The rearrangement links TRBV15 to TRBJ1-5; the D is unclear. V was trimmed by 0 bases and J by 7 bases, leaving 10 bases between them. The CDR3 covers 14 residues. Germline CDR1 LNHNV, CDR2 YYDKDF (reference sequence). As DNA, the CDR3 is TGTGCCACCAGCAGAGATAGGGCGGGACAGCCCCAGCATTTT. Its protein product is CATSRDRAGQPQHF.

The V and J genes are TRBV6-6 and TRBJ1-2, with D perhaps matching TRBD1 (6 bases). The V and J ends lost 6 bases and 2 bases respectively, with 10 bases between them. Germline CDR1 and CDR2: MNHNY and SVGAGI (reference sequence). The CDR3 contains 13 residues. CDR3 sequence reads: CASRRDTNYGYTF. The CDR3 DNA is TGTGCCAGCAGGAGGGACACCAACTATGGCTACACCTTC.

This sequence joins TRBV6-6 and TRBJ1-3; D unclear. Germline CDR1 MNHNY, CDR2 SVGAGI (reference sequence). The CDR3 has 13 amino acids. Trimming cost V 4 bases and J 3 bases, with 7 bases left between them. In DNA, the CDR3 is TGTGCCAGCAGTTCTGGGTTTGGAAACACCATATATTTT. Amino acid sequence: CASSSGFGNTIYF.

This chain uses TRBV4-3 with TRBJ1-3, with D unresolved. Trimming took 3 bases from V and 0 from J, leaving 9 bases between them. Germline CDR1 and CDR2: LGHNA and YSLEER. The CDR3 spans 15 residues. DNA for the CDR3: TGCGCCAGCAGCCAGGCGAAGTCCTCTGGAAACACCATATATTTT. This sequence encodes CASSQAKSSGNTIYF.